This T cell receptor (beta chain) was found in a study of cytomegalovirus exposure and HLA in healthy donors. Study-wide results and limits: Later, an analysis found that TCR clusters from the first cohort tended to co-occur in the roughly 110 validation repertoires. Altogether, 150 or so TCR beta chains were recorded as cytomegalovirus-associated.

The table came from immunoSEQ multiplex PCR; TCRdb's copy has only in-frame clones and leaves some out. The sample lists 150,000 to 200,000 clones; 65% to 90% were seen once. In the case of this clone: The antigen is unknown.

Germline V gives CDR1 SGHRS, CDR2 YFSETQ. Trimming removed 4 bases from V and 7 bases from J; junction bases left unmatched: 7. The CDR3 contains 14 residues. The clonotype was recovered from a woman in her twenties or thirties in good health and CMV-seropositive. The sample comprised PBMCs. The rearrangement joins TRBV5-1 to TRBJ1-4; 7 bases are a match to TRBD1. The CDR3 sequence is CASSTTGEGEKLFF. The CDR3 bases are TGCGCCAGCAGCACCACAGGGGAAGGTGAAAAACTGTTTTTT.